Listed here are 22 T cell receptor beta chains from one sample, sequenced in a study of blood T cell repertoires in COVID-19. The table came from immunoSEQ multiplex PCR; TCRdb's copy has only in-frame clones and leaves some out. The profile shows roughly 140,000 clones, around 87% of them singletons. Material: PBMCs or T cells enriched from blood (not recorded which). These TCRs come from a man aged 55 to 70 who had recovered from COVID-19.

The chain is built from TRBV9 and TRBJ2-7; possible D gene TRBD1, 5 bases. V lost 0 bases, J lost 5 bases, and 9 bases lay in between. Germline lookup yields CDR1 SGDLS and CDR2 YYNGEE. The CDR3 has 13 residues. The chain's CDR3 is CASSVGDSHEQYF. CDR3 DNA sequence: TGTGCCAGCAGCGTAGGCGACAGCCACGAGCAGTACTTC.

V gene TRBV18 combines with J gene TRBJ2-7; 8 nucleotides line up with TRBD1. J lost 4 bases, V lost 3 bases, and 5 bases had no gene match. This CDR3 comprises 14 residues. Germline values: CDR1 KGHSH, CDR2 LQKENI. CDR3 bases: TGTGCCAGCTCACCGAGGACAGGGTCGTACGAGCAGTACTTC. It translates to CASSPRTGSYEQYF. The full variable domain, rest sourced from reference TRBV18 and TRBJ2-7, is NAGVMQNPRHLVRRRGQEARLRCSPMKGHSHVYWYRQLPEEGLKFMVYLQKENIIDESGMPKERFSAEFPKEGPSILRIQQVVRGDSAAYFCASSPRTGSYEQYFGPGTRLTVT.

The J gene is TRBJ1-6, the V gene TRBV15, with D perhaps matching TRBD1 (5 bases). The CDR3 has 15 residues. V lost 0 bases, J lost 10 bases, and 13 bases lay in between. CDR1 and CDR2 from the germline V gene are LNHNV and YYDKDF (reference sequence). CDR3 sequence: CATSRERRGGSPLHF. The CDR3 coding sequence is TGTGCCACCAGCAGAGAACGCCGGGGGGGGTCACCCCTCCACTTT.

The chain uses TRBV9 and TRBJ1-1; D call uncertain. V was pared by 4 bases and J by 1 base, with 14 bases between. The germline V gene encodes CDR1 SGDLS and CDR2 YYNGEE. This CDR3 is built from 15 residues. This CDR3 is CASSTSDLPNTEAFF. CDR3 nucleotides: TGTGCCAGCAGCACTTCGGACTTACCGAACACTGAAGCTTTCTTT.

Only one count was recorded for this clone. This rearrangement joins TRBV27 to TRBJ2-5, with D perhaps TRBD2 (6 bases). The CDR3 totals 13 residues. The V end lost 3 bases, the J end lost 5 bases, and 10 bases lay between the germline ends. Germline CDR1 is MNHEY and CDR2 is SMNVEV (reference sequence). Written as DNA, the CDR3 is TGTGCCAGCAGTTTGAGCGGGTGGGAGACCCAGTACTTC. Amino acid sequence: CASSLSGWETQYF.

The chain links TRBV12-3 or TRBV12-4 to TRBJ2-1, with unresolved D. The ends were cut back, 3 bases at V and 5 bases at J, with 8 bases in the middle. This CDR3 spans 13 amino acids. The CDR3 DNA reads TGTGCCAGCAGTTTCTCCCTAAACAATGAGCAGTTCTTC. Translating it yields CASSFSLNNEQFF.

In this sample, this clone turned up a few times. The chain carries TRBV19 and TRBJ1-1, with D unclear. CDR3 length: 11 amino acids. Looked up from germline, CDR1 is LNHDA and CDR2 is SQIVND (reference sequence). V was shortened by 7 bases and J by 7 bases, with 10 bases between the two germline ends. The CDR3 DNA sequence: TGTGCCAGTACCCACTCTGATGAAGCTTTCTTT. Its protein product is CASTHSDEAFF.

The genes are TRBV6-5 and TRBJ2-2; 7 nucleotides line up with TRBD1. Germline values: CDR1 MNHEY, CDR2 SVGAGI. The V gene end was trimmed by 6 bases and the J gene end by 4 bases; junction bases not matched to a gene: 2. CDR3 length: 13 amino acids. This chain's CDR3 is CASRTGLTGELFF. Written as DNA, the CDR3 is TGTGCCAGCAGGACAGGGCTCACCGGGGAGCTGTTTTTT.

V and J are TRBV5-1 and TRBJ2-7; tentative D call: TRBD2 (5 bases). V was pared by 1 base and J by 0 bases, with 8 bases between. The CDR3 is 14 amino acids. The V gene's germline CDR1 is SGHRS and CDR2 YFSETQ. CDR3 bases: TGCGCCAGCAGCTTGACGGACTTCTCCTACGAGCAGTACTTC. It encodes CASSLTDFSYEQYF.

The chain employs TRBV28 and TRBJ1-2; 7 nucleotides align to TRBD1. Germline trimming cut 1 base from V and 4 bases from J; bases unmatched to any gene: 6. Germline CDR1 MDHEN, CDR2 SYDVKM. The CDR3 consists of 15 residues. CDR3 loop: CASSLLGQNGYGYTF. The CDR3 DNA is TGTGCCAGCAGTTTATTGGGACAGAATGGCTATGGCTACACCTTC.

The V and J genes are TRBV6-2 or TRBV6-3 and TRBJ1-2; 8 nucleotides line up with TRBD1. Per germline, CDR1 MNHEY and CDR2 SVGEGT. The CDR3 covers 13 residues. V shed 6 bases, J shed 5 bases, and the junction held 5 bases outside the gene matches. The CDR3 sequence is CASSETGAYGYTF. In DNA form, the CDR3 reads TGTGCCAGCAGCGAGACAGGGGCATATGGCTACACCTTC.

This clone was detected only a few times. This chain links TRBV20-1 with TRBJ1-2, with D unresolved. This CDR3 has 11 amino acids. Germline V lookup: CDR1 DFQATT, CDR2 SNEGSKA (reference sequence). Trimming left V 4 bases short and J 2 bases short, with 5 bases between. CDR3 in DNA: TGCAGTGCTAAAAGCAACTATGGCTACACCTTC. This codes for CSAKSNYGYTF.

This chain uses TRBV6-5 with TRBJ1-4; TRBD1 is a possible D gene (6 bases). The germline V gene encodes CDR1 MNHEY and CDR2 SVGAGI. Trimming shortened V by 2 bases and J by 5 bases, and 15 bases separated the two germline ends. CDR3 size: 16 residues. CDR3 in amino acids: CASSYLRAGANEKLFF. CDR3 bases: TGTGCCAGCAGTTACCTAAGAGCGGGGGCCAATGAAAAACTGTTTTTT.

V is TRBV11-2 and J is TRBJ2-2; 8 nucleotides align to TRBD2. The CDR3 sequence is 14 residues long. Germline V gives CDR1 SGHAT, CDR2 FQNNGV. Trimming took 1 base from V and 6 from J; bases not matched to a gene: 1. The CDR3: CASSLVGGAGELFF. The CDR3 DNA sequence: TGTGCCAGCAGCTTAGTCGGGGGGGCCGGGGAGCTGTTTTTT.

CDR3 in amino acids: CASSEGGRSQETQYF. The DNA for the CDR3 is TGTGCCAGCAGTGAAGGGGGCAGAAGCCAAGAGACCCAGTACTTC. J is TRBJ2-5 and V is TRBV6-1; a possible D gene is TRBD1 (5 bases). Between the trimmed V and J ends, which lost 1 base and 1 base, there was a span of 10 bases. This CDR3 comprises 15 residues. The V gene's germline CDR1 is MNHNS and CDR2 SASEGT.

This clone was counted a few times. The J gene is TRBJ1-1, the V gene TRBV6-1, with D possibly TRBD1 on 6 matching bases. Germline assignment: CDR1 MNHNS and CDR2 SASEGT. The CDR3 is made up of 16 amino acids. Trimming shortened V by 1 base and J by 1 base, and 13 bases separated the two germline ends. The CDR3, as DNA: TGTGCCAGCAGTGAAGTGGGGACAAACCCGAACACTGAAGCTTTCTTT. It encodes CASSEVGTNPNTEAFF.

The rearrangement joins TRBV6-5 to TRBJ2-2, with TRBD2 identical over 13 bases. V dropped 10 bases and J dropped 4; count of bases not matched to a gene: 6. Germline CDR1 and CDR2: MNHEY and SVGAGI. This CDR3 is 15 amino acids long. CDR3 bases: TGTGCCATCTTGACTAGCGGGAGGCTCACCGGGGAGCTGTTTTTT. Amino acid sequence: CAILTSGRLTGELFF.

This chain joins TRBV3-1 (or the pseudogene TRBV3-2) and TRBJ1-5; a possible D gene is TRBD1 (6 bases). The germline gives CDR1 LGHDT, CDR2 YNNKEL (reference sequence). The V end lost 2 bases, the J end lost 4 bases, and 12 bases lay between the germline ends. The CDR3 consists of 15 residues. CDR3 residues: CASSQSLGGNQPQHF. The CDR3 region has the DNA TGTGCCAGCAGCCAAAGTTTAGGGGGAAATCAGCCCCAGCATTTT.

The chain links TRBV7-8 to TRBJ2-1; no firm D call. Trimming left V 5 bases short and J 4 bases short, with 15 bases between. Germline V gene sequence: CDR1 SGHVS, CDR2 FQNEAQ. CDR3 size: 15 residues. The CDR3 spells CASSPLGGQYNEQFF. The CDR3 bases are TGTGCCAGCAGCCCGCTTGGCGGTCAATACAATGAGCAGTTCTTC.

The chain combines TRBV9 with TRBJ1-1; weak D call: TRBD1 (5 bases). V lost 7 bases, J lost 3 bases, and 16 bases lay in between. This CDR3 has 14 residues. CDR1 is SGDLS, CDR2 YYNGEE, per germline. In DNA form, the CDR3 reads TGTGCCAGCGGTCGAGAGGCCAGGGACACTGAAGCTTTCTTT. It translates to CASGREARDTEAFF.

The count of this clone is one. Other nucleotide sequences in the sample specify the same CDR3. The CDR3 nucleotides are TGTGCCAGCTCACCGGGACAGGTGGAGACCCAGTACTTC. Protein product: CASSPGQVETQYF. V is TRBV18 and J is TRBJ2-5, with TRBD1 matching 8 bases. The V and J ends lost 3 bases and 5 bases, in that order; junction bases with no gene match: 2. The CDR3 length is 13 residues. Germline CDR1 KGHSH, CDR2 LQKENI.

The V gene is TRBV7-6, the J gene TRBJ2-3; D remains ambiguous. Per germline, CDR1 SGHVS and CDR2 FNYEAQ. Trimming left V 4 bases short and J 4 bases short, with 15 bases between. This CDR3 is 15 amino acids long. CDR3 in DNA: TGTGCCAGCAGCTATGGCCTCTTGGAGTCAGATACGCAGTATTTT. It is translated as CASSYGLLESDTQYF.